This T cell receptor beta chain is drawn from a study of tumor-infiltrating lymphocytes in primary liver carcinoma. Study-wide context: Stage T1-T3 N0M0 tumors measured about 4.2 to 10 cm at most. Broader study findings: Tumor top-250-clone fraction significantly exceeded that of blood (p = 0.039).

Note on this clonotype: Its antigen remains unknown.

Co-extracted RNA and DNA came from about 20-30 mg of unsorted bulk tissue. From approximately 450 ng total RNA, TCR beta cDNA was generated with a primer in the constant region. For TCR beta, libraries were produced by three nested multiplex PCR rounds using slightly modified ARM-PCR. Each CDR3 protein is one row after TCRdb ran MiXCR on the multiplex PCR reads. The data contain under 200,000 distinct CDR3 sequences, approximately 80% of them singletons. Sequencing input: tumor tissue from primary liver carcinoma. This receptor was taken from a man aged 40-49 years with primary liver carcinoma and hepatitis B virus infection.

The CDR3 reads CSVLPDRDMSGYTF. The CDR3 DNA is TGCAGCGTCCTCCCAGACAGGGACATGAGTGGCTACACCTTC. The chain uses TRBV29-1 and TRBJ1-2, with 7 bases lining up with TRBD1. Trimming cost V 6 bases and J 7 bases; bases outside gene matches: 14. Germline CDR1 and CDR2: SQVTM and ANQGSEA. The CDR3 loop spans 14 amino acids.